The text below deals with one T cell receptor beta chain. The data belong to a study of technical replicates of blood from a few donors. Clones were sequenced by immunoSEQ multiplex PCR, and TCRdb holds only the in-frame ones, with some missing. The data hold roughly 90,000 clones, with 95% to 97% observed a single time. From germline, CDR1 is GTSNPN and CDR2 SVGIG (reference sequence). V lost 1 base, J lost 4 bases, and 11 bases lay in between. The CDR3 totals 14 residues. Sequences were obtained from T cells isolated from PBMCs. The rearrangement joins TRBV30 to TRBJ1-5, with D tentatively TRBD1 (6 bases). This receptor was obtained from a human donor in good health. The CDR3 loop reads CAWSGQAQNQPQHF. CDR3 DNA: TGTGCCTGGAGTGGACAGGCCCAAAATCAGCCCCAGCATTTT.